A single T cell receptor (beta chain) is shown here with its context. In this sample, this clone turned up once. Its antigen has not been determined. Per-base qualities were not stored, and no clone one base away is much larger. This specimen comes from a study of OX40 agonist ivuxolimab in advanced cancers. The study in broad terms: The costimulatory receptor OX40 (CD134) was targeted by ivuxolimab, a fully human IgG2 agonistic monoclonal antibody. Partial responses occurred in three dose-escalation patients: two with cutaneous melanoma and one with hepatocellular carcinoma. Intravenous ivuxolimab was administered to patients every 2 weeks at six dose levels: 0.01, 0.1, 0.3, 1.5, 3 and 10 mg/kg. In the dose-escalation cohort, approximately 83% of patients were male, and the mean age was around 65 years with a range of roughly 20 to 80. The monotherapy dose-escalation portion (N ≈ 52 patients) of the phase I ivuxolimab trial is reported in the paper. Of the 50 to 55 patients in dose escalation, 19 had hepatocellular carcinoma, some 15 had melanoma, 9 had renal cell carcinoma and 9 had head and neck cancer. The purpose of peripheral TCRbeta sequencing was to test whether ivuxolimab changed TCR sequence diversity and led to clonal T-cell expansion. Patients were allowed to have had prior anti-PD-1, anti-PD-L1 or anti-CTLA-4 therapy, and 40% of the dose-escalation patients had been treated with checkpoint inhibitors. Summary of the overall study and its limitations: The antigen specificity of the clonally expanded peripheral T cells was not determined. In the 0.1-3.0 mg/kg groups, partial responders had among the lowest normalized peripheral clonal expansion, particularly in CD8+ T cells. Low levels of normalized T-cell clonal expansion were also seen in some patients who did not respond. At doses of 0.1 to 3.0 mg/kg, clonal expansion of both CD4+ and CD8+ T cells in blood was seen between baseline and week 6. On average, CD8+ T cells showed more expanded clones than CD4+ T cells after ivuxolimab.

From its cysteine to its phenylalanine, the CDR3 spans 17 amino acids. Only the CDR3 DNA is retained, 51 bases long and in frame from the first base. V was cut back by 4 bases and J by 4 bases, leaving a gap of 17 bases between them. CDR1 is given as SEHNR and CDR2 as FQNEAQ, both from the germline V gene (reference sequence). Genomic DNA was extracted from sorted cells for sequencing of the TCRbeta CDR3 region. The immunoSEQ Assay was used for sequencing of TCRbeta CDR3 regions. Here the immuneACCESS table is served through TCRdb, limited to in-frame sequences with V and J called. Missing clones are a known gap in these copies; in checked studies unresolved V genes cover under half, and the rest lacks a known reason. The sample contains roughly 41,000 clones, approximately 86% of them found a single time. The ten top clones hold 2% to 3% of the sample. The trial excluded patients who had a history of autoimmune disease or were on systemic immunosuppression. Peripheral blood for TCR sequencing was drawn from every dose cohort at baseline, at cycle 4 day 1 and at cycle 7 day 1. Samples were obtained from an open-label, multicenter, first-in-human phase I dose-escalation trial of ivuxolimab. Adults with locally advanced or metastatic melanoma, renal cell, hepatocellular, or head and neck squamous cell carcinoma were enrolled in the trial. CD4+ and CD8+ T cells were sorted separately from peripheral blood before TCR sequencing.

The specimen comprised CD4+ or CD8+ T cells sorted from blood, sampled in a trial of the OX40 agonist ivuxolimab. The TCR comes from an adult with an advanced solid tumor such as melanoma, head and neck, liver or kidney cancer. Rearrangement joined TRBV7-9 to TRBJ2-6; the D region possibly corresponds to TRBD1 (6 bases align). The nucleotides read TGTGCCAGCAGCTCGTGGCGACAGGTTGCCGGGGCCAACGTCCTGACTTTC. This translates into CASSSWRQVAGANVLTF. Beyond the CDR3, the reference TRBV7-9 and TRBJ2-6 genes provide the residues; the full variable domain reads: DTGVSQNPRHKITKRGQNVTFRCDPISEHNRLYWYRQTLGQGPEFLTYFQNEAQLEKSRLLSDRFSAERPKGSFSTLEIQRTEQGDSAMYLCASSSWRQVAGANVLTFGAGSRLTVL.